The present entry profiles one T cell receptor beta chain with its context. This clonotype was counted only a few times. Its antigen is still unknown. The sample holds no much larger clone one base away, and base qualities are not on file. The data are from a study of CD8 T cells in ankylosing spondylitis (dated by TCRdb to 2015 to 2018). Study-wide context: To find TCR variants linked to disease, the study profiled T cell receptor beta repertoires in ankylosing spondylitis patients and healthy donors. Samples of peripheral blood were taken, and for ankylosing spondylitis patients, synovial fluid was collected as well. In total, the full study cohort was made up of roughly 100 healthy donors and 25 or so ankylosing spondylitis patients.

Overall study outcomes, separate from this receptor: Significant enrichment of the disease-linked clones was reported in matched synovial fluid samples from ankylosing spondylitis patients. Some motif variants were previously reported in synovial fluid and blood of reactive arthritis patients, suggesting common disease-initiation mechanisms. The disease-linked clones showed a CD8+ phenotype and occurred at relatively low frequencies in peripheral blood. A TCR beta motif of about 8 highly homologous amino acid variants appeared characteristic of blood from ankylosing spondylitis patients.

The CDR3 sequence holds 14 residues, the cysteine and phenylalanine included. Only CDR3 DNA remains: 42 bases, in frame from the first base. V sheds 5 bases and J sheds 8 bases, leaving 16 bases between their ends. Looking up the germline V gene yields CDR1 MNHEY and CDR2 SVGEGT. Sequencing was performed on an Illumina HiSeq 2500. TCR beta libraries were prepared by quantitative 5'-RACE with molecular barcodes. In the original analysis: A new computational method based on a probabilistic model of VDJ rearrangement was used to identify disease-linked TCR variants. TCRdb itself trimmed the public reads at Q25 with fastp, ran MiXCR and retained productive beta chains. Duplicate CDR3 protein sequences are folded into a single record with the most common DNA and genes. It is TCRdb's table, rather than the study itself, that gives the V and J calls and clone size. Recorded for this sample are fewer than 200,000 distinct CDR3 sequences; 15% to 20% of them occurred a single time. The ten largest clones represent 4.3% of the sample.

The TCR comes from a male donor aged 5-30 years with ankylosing spondylitis or in good health (not recorded which). Donor details come from another sample of the same person, matched by shared clones. The sample consisted of blood, either unsorted or a sorted T cell fraction (not recorded which). This chain is built from TRBV6-2 or TRBV6-3 and TRBJ2-1; the D call is tentative, TRBD1 or TRBD2, as each matches 6 bases. The sequenced DNA is TGTGCCAGCAGTCGGGGGACAAGTTCGTATGAGCAGTTCTTC. Its protein product is CASSRGTSSYEQFF.